This TCR beta chain came from a study of shared clonotypes between healthy human individuals. Overall study context: Donors were two women and three men aged 18 to 49.

Study-wide points: Expectations were that clonotype sharing among donors would be affected by sequencing depth.

V was clipped by 6 bases and J by 6 bases, with 11 bases between them. This CDR3 comprises 12 residues. Germline CDR1 reads SNHLY; CDR2 reads FYNNEI. Replicate PCRs run on unsorted PBMC used around 330 ng DNA, which was 25,000 to 30,000 T cell genomes. The assay was immunoSEQ multiplex PCR, and TCRdb's table has in-frame clones only and misses some. The repertoire includes fewer than 600,000 clones, around 79% of them detected once, and around 13% sits in the top ten. For genomic DNA, unsorted samples relied on tens of millions of PBMCs. For this clone: Its antigen is not identified.

The chain links TRBV2 to TRBJ1-1, with a weak D call TRBD1 (6 bases). The source is a woman aged 40 to 50 in good health. Some clones in this sample may be carry-over from other donors' samples. The specimen sequenced was PBMCs. The CDR3, as DNA: TGTGCCAGCAGCCCACAGGGCCCTGAAGCTTTCTTT. It encodes CASSPQGPEAFF.